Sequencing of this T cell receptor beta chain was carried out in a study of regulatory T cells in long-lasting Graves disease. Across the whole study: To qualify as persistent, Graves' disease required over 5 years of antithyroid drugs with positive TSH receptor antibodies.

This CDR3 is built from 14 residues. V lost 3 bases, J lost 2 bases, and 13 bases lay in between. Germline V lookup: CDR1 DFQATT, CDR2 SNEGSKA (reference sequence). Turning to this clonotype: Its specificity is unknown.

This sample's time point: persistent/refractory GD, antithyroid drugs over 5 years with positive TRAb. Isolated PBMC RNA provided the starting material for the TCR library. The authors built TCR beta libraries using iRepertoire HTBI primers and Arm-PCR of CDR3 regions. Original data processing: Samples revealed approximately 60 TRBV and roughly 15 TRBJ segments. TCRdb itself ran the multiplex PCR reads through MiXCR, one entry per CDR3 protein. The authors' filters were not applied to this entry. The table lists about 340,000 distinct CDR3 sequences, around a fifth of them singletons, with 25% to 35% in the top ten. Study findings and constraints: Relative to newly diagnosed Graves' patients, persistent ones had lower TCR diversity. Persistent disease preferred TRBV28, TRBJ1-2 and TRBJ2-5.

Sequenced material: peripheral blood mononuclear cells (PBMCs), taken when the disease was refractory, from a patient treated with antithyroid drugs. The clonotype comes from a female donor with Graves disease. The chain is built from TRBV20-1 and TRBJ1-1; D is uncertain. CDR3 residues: CSASDTDGNTEAFF. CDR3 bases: TGCAGTGCTAGCGACACAGACGGAAACACTGAAGCTTTCTTT.